This entry features one T cell receptor (beta chain) sequence. Its antigen is as yet unknown. This entry comes from a study of shared clonotypes between healthy human individuals. Across the study: Donors had three CD4 naive, three CD4 memory, two CD8 naive and one CD8 memory plate apiece. Study-wide findings and caveats: An expected dependence of interdonor clonotype sharing on sequencing depth was noted. Shared across a few donors were roughly 4.7% of the naive CD4 clonotypes.

The CDR3 is 17 amino acids. The germline V gene has CDR1 LGHNT and CDR2 FRNRAP. V was shortened by 5 bases and J by 6 bases, with 22 bases between the two germline ends. The authors loaded approximately 220 ng DNA, about 30,000 T cell genomes, into sorted-subset replicate PCRs. The assay was immunoSEQ multiplex PCR, and TCRdb's table has in-frame clones only and misses some. The sample lists approximately 2.3 million clones, more than 80% occurring once. This receptor was obtained from a man aged 18 to 30 in good health. Some clones in this sample may be carry-over from other donors' samples. Sequencing was carried out using naive CD4+ T cells from PBMCs. Subset specified: CD45RA+ positively selected. The rearrangement uses TRBV12-5 and TRBJ1-4, with D perhaps TRBD1 (5 bases). CDR3: CASGDARDGNGDEKLFF. The DNA of the CDR3 is TGTGCTAGTGGTGACGCCCGGGACGGGAATGGGGATGAAAAACTGTTTTTT.